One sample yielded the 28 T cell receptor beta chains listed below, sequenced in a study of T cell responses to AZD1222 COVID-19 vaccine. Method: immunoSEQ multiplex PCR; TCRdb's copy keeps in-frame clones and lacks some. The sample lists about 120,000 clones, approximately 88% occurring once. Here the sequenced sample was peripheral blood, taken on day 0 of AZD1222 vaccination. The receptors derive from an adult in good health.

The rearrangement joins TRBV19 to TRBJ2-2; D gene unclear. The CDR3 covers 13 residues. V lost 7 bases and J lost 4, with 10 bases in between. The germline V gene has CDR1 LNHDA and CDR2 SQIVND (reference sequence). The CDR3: CASTASGTGELFF. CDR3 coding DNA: TGTGCCAGTACCGCAAGTGGCACCGGGGAGCTGTTTTTT.

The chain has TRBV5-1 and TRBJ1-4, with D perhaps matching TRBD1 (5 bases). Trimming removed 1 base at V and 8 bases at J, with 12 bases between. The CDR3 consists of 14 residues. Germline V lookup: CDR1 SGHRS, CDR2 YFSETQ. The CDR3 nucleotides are TGCGCCAGCAGCTTGCAGGGTGGGAGCGAAAAACTGTTTTTT. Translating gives CASSLQGGSEKLFF.

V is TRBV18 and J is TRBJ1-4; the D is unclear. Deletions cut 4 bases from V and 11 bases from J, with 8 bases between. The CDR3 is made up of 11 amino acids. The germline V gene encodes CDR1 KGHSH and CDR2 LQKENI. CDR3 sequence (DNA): TGTGCCAGCTCACTAATGGACAAACTGTTTTTT. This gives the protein CASSLMDKLFF.

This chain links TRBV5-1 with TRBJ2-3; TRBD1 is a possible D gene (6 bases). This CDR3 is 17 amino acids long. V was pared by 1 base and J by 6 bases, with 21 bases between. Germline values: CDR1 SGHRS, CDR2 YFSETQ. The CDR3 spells CASSLISWTALGDTQYF. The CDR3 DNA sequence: TGCGCCAGCAGCTTGATTTCGTGGACAGCCCTCGGGGATACGCAGTATTTT.

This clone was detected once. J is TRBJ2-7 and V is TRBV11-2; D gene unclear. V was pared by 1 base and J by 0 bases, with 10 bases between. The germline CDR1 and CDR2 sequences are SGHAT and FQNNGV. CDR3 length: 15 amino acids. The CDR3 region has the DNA TGTGCCAGCAGCTTAGGGGCCGACCTCTCCTACGAGCAGTACTTC. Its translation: CASSLGADLSYEQYF.

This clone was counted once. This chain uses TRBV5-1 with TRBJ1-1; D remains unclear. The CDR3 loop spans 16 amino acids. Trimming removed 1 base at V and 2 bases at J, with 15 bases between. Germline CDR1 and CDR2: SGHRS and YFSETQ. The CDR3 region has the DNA TGCGCCAGCAGCTTGCAACCGATAAGTTCAAACACTGAAGCTTTCTTT. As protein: CASSLQPISSNTEAFF.

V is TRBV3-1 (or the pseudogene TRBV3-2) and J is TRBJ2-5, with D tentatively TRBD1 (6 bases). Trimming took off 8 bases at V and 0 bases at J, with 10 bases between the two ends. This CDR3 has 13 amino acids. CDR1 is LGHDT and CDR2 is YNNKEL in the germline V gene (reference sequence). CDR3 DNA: TGTGCCAGCCTACAGGGTGACCAAGAGACCCAGTACTTC. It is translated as CASLQGDQETQYF.

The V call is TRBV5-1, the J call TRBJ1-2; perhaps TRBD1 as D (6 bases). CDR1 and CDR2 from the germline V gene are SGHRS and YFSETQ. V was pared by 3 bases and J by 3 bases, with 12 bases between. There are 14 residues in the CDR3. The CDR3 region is CASSSTSGDYGYTF. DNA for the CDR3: TGCGCCAGCAGCTCGACGTCAGGGGACTATGGCTACACCTTC.

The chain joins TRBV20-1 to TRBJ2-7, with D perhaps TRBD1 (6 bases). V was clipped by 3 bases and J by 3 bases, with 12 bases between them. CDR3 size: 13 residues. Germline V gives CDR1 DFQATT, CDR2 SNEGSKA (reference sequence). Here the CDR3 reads CSASAGRGYEQYF. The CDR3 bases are TGCAGTGCTAGTGCCGGCAGGGGCTACGAGCAGTACTTC.

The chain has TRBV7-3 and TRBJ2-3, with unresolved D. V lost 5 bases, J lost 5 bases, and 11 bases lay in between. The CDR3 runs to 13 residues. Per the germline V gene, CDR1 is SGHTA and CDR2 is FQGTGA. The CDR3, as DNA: TGTGCCAGCAGCCCAAAGATGGAAGATACGCAGTATTTT. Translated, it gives CASSPKMEDTQYF. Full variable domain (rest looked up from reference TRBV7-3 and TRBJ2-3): GAGVSQTPSNKVTEKGKYVELRCDPISGHTALYWYRQSLGQGPEFLIYFQGTGAADDSGLPNDRFFAVRPEGSVSTLKIQRTERGDSAVYLCASSPKMEDTQYFGPGTRLTVL.

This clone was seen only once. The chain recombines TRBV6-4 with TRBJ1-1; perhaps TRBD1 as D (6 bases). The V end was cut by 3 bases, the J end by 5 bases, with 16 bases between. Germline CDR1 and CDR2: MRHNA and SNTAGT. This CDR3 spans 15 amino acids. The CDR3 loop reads CASSEEGGEWTEAFF. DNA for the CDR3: TGTGCCAGCAGTGAGGAGGGGGGGGAGTGGACTGAAGCTTTCTTT.

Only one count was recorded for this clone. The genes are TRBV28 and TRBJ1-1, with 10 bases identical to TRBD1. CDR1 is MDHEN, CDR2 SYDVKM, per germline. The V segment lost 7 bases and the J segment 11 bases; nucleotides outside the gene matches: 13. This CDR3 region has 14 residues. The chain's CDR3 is CASNDGTGDYSAFF. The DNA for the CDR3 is TGTGCCAGCAATGACGGGACAGGGGATTATTCGGCTTTCTTT.

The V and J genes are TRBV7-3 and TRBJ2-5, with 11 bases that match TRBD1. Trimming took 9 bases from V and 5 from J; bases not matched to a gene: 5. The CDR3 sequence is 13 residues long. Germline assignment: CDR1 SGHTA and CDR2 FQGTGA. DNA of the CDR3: TGTGCCAGTGGGACAGGGGGAGGCGAGACCCAGTACTTC. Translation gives CASGTGGGETQYF.

The chain's CDR3 is CASSQVRGNQETQYF. CDR3 nucleotides: TGCGCCAGCAGCCAAGTACGGGGGAACCAAGAGACCCAGTACTTC. This rearrangement joins TRBV4-1 to TRBJ2-5; D is possibly TRBD2 (6 bases). This CDR3 spans 15 amino acids. V dropped 1 base and J dropped 0 bases, with 9 bases sitting between them. Germline V gene sequence: CDR1 MGHRA, CDR2 YSYEKL.

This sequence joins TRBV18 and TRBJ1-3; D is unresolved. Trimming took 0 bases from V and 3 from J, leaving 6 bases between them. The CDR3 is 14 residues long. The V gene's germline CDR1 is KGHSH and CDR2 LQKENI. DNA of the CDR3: TGTGCCAGCTCACCACCGGCGGGTGGAAACACCATATATTTT. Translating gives CASSPPAGGNTIYF.

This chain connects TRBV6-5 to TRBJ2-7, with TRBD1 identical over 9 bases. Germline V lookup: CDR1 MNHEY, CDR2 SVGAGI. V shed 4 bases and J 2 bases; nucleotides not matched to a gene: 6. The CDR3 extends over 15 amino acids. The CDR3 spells CASSSPGQGTYEQYF. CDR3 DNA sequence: TGTGCCAGCAGTTCCCCGGGACAGGGAACCTACGAGCAGTACTTC.

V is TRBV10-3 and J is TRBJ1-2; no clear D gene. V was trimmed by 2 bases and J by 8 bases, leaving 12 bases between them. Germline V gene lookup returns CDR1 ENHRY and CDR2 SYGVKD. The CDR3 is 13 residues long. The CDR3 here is CAISEDENYGYTF. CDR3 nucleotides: TGTGCCATCAGTGAGGACGAAAATTACGGCTACACCTTC.

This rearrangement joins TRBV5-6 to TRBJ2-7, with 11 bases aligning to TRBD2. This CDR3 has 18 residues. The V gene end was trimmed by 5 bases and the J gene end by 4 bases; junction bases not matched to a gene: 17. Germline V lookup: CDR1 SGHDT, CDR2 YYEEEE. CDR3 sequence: CASSLYAGSGGARYEQYF. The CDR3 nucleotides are TGTGCCAGCAGTCTCTATGCGGGTAGCGGGGGGGCTAGGTACGAGCAGTACTTC.

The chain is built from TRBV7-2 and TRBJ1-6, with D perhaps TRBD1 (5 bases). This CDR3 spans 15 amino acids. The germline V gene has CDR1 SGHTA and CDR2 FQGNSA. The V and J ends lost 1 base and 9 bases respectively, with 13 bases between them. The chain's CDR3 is CASSLEGGGISPLHF. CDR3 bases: TGTGCCAGCAGCTTAGAAGGCGGGGGAATTTCACCCCTCCACTTT.

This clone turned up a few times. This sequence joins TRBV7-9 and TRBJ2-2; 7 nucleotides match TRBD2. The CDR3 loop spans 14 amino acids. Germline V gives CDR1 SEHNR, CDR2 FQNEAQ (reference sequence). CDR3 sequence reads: CAIRREMNTGELFF. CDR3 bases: TGTGCTATCCGGCGGGAGATGAACACCGGGGAGCTGTTTTTT.

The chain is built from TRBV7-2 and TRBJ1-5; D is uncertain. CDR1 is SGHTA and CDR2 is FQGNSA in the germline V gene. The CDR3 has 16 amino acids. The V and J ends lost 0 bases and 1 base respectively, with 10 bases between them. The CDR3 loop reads CASSLAQSLSNQPQHF. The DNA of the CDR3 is TGTGCCAGCAGCTTAGCGCAGTCACTAAGCAATCAGCCCCAGCATTTT.

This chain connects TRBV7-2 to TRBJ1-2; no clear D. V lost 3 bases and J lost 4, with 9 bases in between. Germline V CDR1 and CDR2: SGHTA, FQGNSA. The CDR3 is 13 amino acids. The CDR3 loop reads CASSFGPGYGYTF. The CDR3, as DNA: TGTGCCAGCAGCTTTGGGCCTGGCTATGGCTACACCTTC. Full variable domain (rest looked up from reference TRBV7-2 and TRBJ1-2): GAGVSQSPSNKVTEKGKDVELRCDPISGHTALYWYRQSLGQGLEFLIYFQGNSAPDKSGLPSDRFSAERTGGSVSTLTIQRTQQEDSAVYLCASSFGPGYGYTFGSGTRLTVV.

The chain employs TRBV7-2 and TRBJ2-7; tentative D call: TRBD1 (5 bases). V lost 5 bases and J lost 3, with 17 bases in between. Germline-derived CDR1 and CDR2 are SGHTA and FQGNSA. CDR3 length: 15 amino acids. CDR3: CASSLQGTPRYEQYF. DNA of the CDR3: TGTGCCAGCAGCCTCCAGGGCACCCCCCGCTACGAGCAGTACTTC. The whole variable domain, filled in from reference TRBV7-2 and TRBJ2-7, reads GAGVSQSPSNKVTEKGKDVELRCDPISGHTALYWYRQSLGQGLEFLIYFQGNSAPDKSGLPSDRFSAERTGGSVSTLTIQRTQQEDSAVYLCASSLQGTPRYEQYFGPGTRLTVT.

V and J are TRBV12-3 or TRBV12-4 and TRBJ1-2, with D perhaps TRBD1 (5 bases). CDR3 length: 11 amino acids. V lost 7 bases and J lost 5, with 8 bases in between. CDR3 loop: CASTQGYGYTF. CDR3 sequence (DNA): TGTGCCAGCACCCAGGGATATGGCTACACCTTC.

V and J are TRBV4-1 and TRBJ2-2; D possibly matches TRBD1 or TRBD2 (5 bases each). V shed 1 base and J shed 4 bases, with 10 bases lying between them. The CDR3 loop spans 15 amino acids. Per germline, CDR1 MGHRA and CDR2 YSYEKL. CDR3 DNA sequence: TGCGCCAGCAGCCAAGGGGACCGAACCACCGGGGAGCTGTTTTTT. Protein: CASSQGDRTTGELFF.

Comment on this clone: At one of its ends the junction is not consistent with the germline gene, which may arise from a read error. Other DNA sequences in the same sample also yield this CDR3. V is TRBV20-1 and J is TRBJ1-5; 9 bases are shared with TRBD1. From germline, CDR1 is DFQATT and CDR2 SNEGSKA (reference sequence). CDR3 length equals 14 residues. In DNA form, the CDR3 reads TGCAGTGCTAGTTCCGGGACAGGGAATCAGCCCCAGCATTTC. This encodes CSASSGTGNQPQHF.

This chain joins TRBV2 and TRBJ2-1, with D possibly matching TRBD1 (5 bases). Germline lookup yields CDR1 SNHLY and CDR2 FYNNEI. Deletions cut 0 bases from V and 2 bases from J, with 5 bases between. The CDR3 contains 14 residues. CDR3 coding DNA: TGTGCCAGCAGTGAAGCGGGGCCCTACAATGAGCAGTTCTTC. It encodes CASSEAGPYNEQFF.

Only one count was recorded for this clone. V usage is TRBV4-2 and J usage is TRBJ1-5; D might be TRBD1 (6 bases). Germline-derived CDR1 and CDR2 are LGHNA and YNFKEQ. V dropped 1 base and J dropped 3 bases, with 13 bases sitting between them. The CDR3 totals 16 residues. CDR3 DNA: TGTGCCAGCAGCCAAGGTCACACAGGGTCCAATCAGCCCCAGCATTTT. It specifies CASSQGHTGSNQPQHF.